A selection of T cell receptor beta chains follows, all from one sample in a study of CD8+CD57+ T cells in acquired aplastic anemia. Using its own MiXCR run on the reads, TCRdb lists one record per CDR3 protein. This table holds roughly 220,000 distinct CDR3 sequences, less than 75% found once. Sequencing was carried out using sorted CD4+, CD8+, or CD8+CD57+ T cells (not recorded which) from PBMCs. The receptor set was obtained from a human donor with aplastic anemia. Each CDR3 is given with its conserved first and last residue. Clone sizes are given selectively: once, few, many, or a class where the clone is expanded.

v_call | clone_size | cdr3_aa
TRBV2 | . | CASRNRGGDGYTF
TRBV11-2 | . | CASSFQGAYGYTF
TRBV29-1 | . | CSVLPTDNGYTF
TRBV5-1 | . | CASSWDRANVLTF
TRBV25-1 | . | CASSQQDGIYEQYF
TRBV5-1 | . | CASSLDLWSEQYF
TRBV7-2 | . | CASSLGGVETQYF
TRBV20-1 | . | CSARGLPADNEQFF
TRBV7-9 | many | CASSSDLSWETQYF
TRBV20-1 | . | CSAPPGRGNSPLHF
TRBV5-8 | . | CASSLVGKGSSPLHF
TRBV7-2 | . | CASSLTARGDEQFF
TRBV7-2 | . | CASSLGPPIENEQYF
TRBV10-3 | . | CAISESKGGEQYF
TRBV4-1 | . | CASSLKDYQETQYF
TRBV7-3 | . | CASSPQPSYNEQFF
TRBV9 | . | CASSVGKSGRAYEQYF
TRBV7-9 | once | CASSSSRRAGPQYF
TRBV10-1 | . | CASGVREGNTEAFF
TRBV10-1 | once | CATRGLNTEAFF
TRBV25-1 | . | CASSDGGVGEKLFF
TRBV7-9 | . | CASSSPLELTSGDYNEQFF
TRBV7-8 | few | CASSIQVTDTQYF
TRBV2 | . | CASSTRATETQYF
TRBV14 | . | CASSQVPPAPETLFF
TRBV2 | . | CASSDPGELFF
TRBV2 | . | CASSGVGGRNQPQHF
TRBV7-9 | many | CASSLGSLPQHF
TRBV5-4 | . | CASSQEREAYGYTF
TRBV6-1 | once | CASSLGKSYGYTF
TRBV24-1 | . | CATSDSQGAPRETQYF
TRBV20-1 | . | CSARDVRGRYGYTF
TRBV15 | . | CATSSSPGGGPDTQYF
TRBV7-9 | . | CASSPRNRGDTEAFF
TRBV29-1 | . | CSVVGEVNEKLFF
TRBV5-1 | . | CASSFGNNSPLHF
TRBV20-1 | . | CSAPEMGRNTEAFF